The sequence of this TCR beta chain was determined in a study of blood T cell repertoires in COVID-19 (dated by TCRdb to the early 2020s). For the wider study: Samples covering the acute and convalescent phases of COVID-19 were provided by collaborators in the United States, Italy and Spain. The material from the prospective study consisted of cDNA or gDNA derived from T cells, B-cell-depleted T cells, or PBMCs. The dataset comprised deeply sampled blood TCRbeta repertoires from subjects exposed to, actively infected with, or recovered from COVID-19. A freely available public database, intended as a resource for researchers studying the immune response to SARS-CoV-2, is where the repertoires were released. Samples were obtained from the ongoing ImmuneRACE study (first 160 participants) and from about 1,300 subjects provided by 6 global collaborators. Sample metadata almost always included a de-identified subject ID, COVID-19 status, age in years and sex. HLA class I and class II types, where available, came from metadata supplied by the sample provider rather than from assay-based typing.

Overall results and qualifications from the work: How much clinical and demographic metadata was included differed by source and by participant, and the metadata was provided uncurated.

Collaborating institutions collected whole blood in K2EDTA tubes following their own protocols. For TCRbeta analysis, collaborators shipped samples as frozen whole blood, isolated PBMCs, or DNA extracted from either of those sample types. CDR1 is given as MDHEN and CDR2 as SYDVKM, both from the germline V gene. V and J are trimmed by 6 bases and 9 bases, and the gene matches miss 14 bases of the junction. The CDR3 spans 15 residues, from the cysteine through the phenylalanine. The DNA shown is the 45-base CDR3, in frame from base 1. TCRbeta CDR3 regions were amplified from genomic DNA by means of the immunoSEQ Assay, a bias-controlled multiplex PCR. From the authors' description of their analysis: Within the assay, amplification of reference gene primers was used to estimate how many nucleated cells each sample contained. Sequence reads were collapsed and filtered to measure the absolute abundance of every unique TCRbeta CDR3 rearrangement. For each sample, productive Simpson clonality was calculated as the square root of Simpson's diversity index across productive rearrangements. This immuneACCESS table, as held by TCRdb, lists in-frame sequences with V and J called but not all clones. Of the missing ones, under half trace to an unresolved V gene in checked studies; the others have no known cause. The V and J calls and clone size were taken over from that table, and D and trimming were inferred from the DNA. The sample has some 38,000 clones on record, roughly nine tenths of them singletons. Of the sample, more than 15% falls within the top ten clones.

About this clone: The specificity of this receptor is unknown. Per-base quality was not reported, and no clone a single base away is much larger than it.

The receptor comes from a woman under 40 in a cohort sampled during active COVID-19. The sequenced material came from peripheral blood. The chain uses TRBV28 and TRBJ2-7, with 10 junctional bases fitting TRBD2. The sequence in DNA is TGTGCCAGCAGGCCCCATAGCGGGGGGTCCGTTGCGCAGTACTTC. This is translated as CASRPHSGGSVAQYF.